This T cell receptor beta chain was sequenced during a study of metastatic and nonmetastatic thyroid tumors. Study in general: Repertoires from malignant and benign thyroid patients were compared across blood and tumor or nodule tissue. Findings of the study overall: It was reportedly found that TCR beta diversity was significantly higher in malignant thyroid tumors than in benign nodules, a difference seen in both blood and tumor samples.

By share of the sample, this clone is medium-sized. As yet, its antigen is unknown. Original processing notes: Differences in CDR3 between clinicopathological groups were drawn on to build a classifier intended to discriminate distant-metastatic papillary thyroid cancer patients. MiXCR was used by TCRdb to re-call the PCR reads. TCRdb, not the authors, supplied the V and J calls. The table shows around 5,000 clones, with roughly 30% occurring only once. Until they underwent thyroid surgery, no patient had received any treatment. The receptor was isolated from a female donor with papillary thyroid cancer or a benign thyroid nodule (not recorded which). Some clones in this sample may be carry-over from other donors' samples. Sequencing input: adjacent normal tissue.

The CDR3 nucleotides are TGTGCCAGCAGTTACTCTTTCCAGCTGCGGGTCCAAGAGACCCAGTACTTC. Residues: CASSYSFQLRVQETQYF. The chain recombines TRBV6-5 with TRBJ2-5; maybe TRBD2 (5 bases). The CDR3 consists of 17 residues. V was trimmed by 0 bases and J by 1 base, leaving 15 bases between them. In germline, CDR1 is MNHEY, CDR2 SVGAGI.